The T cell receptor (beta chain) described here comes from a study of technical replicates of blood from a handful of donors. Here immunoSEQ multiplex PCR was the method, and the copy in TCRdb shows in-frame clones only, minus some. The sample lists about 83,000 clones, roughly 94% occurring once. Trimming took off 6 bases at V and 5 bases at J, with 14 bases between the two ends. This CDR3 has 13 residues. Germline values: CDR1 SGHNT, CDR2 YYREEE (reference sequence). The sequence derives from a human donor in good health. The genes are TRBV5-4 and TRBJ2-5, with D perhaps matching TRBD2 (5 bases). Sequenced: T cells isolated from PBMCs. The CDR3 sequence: CASTCRGGETQYF. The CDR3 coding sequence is TGTGCCAGCACATGTCGGGGTGGGGAGACCCAGTACTTC.